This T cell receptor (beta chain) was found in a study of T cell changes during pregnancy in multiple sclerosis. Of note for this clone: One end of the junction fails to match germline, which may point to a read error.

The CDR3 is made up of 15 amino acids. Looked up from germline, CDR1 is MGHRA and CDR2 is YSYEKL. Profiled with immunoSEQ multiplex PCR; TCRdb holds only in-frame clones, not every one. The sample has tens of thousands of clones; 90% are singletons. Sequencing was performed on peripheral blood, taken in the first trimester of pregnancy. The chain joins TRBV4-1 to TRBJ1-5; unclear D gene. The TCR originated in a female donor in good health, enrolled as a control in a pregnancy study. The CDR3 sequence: CASSQDPHSNQPQHF. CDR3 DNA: TGCGCCAGCAGTCAAGACCCCCATAGCAATCAGCCCCAGCATTTT.